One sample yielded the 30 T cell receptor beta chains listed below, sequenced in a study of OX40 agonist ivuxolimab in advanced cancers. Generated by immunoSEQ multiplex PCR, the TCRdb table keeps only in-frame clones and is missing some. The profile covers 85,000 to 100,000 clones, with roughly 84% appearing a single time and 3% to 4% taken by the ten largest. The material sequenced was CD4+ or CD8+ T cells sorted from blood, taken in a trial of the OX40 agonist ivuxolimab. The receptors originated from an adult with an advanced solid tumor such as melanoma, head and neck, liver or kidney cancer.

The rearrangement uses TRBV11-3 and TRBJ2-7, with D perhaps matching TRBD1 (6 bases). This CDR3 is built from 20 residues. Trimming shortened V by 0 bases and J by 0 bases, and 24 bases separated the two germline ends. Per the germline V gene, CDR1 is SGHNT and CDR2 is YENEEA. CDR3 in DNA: TGTGCCAGCAGCTTAGATACCTGCTTCTGCCCAGGGGCCATCTCCTACGAGCAGTACTTC. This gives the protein CASSLDTCFCPGAISYEQYF. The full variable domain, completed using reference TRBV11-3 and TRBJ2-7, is EAGVVQSPRYKIIEKKQPVAFWCNPISGHNTLYWYLQNLGQGPELLIRYENEEAVDDSQLPKDRFSAERLKGVDSTLKIQPAELGDSAVYLCASSLDTCFCPGAISYEQYFGPGTRLTVT.

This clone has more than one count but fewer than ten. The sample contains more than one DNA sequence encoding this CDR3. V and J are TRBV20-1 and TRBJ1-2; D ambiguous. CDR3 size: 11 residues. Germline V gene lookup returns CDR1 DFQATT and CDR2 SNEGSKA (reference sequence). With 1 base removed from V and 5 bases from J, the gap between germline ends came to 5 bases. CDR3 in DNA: TGCAGTGCTAGAGGAGGGTATGGCTACACCTTC. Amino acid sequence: CSARGGYGYTF.

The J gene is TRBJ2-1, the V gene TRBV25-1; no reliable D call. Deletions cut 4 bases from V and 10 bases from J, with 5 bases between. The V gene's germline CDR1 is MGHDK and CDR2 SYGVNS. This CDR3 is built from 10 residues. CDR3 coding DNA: TGTGCCAGCAGTGGGACCGAGCAGTTCTTC. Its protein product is CASSGTEQFF.

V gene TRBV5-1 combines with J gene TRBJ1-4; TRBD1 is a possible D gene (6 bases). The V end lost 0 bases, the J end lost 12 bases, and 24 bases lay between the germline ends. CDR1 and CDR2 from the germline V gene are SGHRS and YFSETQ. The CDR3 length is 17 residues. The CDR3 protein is CASSLAGNRAERIELFF. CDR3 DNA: TGCGCCAGCAGCTTGGCCGGGAACAGGGCCGAACGGATCGAACTGTTTTTT.

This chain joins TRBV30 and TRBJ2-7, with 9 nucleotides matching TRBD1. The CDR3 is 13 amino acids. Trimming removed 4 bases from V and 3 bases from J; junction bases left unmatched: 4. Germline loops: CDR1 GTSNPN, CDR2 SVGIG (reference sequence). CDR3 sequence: CAWTRDRVYEQYF. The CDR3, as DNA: TGTGCCTGGACCCGGGACAGGGTCTACGAGCAGTACTTC.

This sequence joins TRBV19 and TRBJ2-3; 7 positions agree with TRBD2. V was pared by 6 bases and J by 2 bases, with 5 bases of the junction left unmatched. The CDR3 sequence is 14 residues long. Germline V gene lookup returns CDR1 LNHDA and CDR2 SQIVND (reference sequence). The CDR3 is CASSKGRDTDTQYF. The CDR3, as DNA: TGTGCCAGTAGCAAGGGGAGGGACACAGATACGCAGTATTTT. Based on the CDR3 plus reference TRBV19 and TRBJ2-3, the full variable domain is DGGITQSPKYLFRKEGQNVTLSCEQNLNHDAMYWYRQDPGQGLRLIYYSQIVNDFQKGDIAEGYSVSREKKESFPLTVTSAQKNPTAFYLCASSKGRDTDTQYFGPGTRLTVL.

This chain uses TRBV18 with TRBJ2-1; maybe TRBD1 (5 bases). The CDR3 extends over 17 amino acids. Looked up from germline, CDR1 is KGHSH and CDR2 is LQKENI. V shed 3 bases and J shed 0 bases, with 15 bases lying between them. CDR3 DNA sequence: TGTGCCAGCTCACCTAACCTGGGGCGGAGCTCCTACAATGAGCAGTTCTTC. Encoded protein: CASSPNLGRSSYNEQFF.

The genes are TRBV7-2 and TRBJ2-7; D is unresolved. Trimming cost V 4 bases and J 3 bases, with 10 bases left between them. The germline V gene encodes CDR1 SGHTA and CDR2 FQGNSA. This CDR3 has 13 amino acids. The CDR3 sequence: CASSSPLNYEQYF. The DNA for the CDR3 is TGTGCCAGCAGCTCCCCCCTCAACTACGAGCAGTACTTC.

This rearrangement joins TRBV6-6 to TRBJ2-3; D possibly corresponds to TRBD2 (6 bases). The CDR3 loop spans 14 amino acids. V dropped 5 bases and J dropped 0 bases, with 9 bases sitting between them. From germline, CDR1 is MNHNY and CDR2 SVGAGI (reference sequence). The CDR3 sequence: CASSSGQSTDTQYF. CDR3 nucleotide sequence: TGTGCCAGCAGTAGCGGGCAAAGCACAGATACGCAGTATTTT.

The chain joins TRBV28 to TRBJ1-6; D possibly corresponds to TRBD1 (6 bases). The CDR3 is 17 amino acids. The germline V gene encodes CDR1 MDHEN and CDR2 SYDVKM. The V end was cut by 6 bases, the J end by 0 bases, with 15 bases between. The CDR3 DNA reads TGTGCCAGCAGATCAGGACAGCCAAGCTCCTATAATTCACCCCTCCACTTT. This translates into CASRSGQPSSYNSPLHF.

The CDR3 sequence is CASSPLMGASGKGTQYF. The CDR3 coding sequence is TGTGCCAGCTCACCTCTCATGGGAGCTAGCGGGAAGGGTACGCAGTATTTT. The rearrangement uses TRBV18 and TRBJ2-3; 9 positions match TRBD2. CDR1 and CDR2 from the germline V gene are KGHSH and LQKENI. The CDR3 contains 17 residues. The V segment lost 3 bases and the J segment 8 bases; nucleotides outside the gene matches: 15.

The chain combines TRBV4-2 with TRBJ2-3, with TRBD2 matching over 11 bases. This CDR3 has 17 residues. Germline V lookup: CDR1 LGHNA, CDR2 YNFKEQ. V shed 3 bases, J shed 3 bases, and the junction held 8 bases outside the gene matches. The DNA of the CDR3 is TGTGCCAGCAGCCATGAACTAGCGGGAGTGGTGACAGATACGCAGTATTTT. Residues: CASSHELAGVVTDTQYF.

The CDR3 DNA is TGTGCCAGCAGCCGGGACCCTCGTCCCCGGACAGGGGGAAACACAGATACGCAGTATTTT. This sequence encodes CASSRDPRPRTGGNTDTQYF. The V call is TRBV2, the J call TRBJ2-3; 10 nucleotides match TRBD1. In germline, CDR1 is SNHLY, CDR2 FYNNEI. Losses at the gene ends were 6 bases for V and 2 bases for J; bases not matched to a gene: 20. The CDR3 covers 20 residues.

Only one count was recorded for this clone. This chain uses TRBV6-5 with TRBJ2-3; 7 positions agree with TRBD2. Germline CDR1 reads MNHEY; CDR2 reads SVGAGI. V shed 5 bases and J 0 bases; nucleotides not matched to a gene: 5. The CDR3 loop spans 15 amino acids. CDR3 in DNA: TGTGCCAGCAGTAACCTAGCGGTTAGCACAGATACGCAGTATTTT. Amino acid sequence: CASSNLAVSTDTQYF.

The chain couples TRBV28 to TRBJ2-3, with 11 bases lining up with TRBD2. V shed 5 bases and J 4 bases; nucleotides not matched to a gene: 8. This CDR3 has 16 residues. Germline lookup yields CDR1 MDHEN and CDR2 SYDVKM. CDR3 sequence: CASSRTSGSAPDTQYF. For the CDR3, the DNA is TGTGCCAGCAGTAGGACTAGCGGGTCCGCACCAGATACGCAGTATTTT.

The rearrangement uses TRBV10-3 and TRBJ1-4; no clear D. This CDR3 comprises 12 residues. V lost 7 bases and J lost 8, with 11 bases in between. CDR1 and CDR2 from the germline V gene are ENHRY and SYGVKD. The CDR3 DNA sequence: TGTGCCATCAAAGGGTTGGAAGAAAAACTGTTTTTT. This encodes CAIKGLEEKLFF.

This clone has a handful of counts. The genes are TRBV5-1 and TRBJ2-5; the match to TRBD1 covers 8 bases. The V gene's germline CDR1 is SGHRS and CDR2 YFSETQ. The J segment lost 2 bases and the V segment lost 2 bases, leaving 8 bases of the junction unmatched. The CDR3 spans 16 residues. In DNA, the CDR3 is TGCGCCAGCAGCTTCAGGGGGCGCAGGGCGCAAGAGACCCAGTACTTC. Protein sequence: CASSFRGRRAQETQYF.

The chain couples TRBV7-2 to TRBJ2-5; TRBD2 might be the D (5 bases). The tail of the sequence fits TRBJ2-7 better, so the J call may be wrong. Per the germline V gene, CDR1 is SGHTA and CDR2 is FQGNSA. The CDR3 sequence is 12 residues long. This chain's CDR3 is CASSFRGYEQYF. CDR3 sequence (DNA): TGTGCCAGCAGCTTTCGGGGCTACGAGCAGTACTTC.

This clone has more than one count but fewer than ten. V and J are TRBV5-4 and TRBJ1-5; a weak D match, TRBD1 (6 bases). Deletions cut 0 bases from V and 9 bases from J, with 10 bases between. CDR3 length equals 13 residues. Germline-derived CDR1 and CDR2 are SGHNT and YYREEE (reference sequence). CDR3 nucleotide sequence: TGTGCCAGCAGCTTGGAACAGGGTGGGCCCCAGCATTTT. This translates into CASSLEQGGPQHF.

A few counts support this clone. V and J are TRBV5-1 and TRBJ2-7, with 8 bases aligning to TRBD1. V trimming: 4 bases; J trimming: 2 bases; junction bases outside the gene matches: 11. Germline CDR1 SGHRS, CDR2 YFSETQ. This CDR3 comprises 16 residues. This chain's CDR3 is CASSPALDRATYEQYF. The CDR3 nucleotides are TGCGCCAGCAGCCCCGCCCTGGACAGGGCCACCTACGAGCAGTACTTC.

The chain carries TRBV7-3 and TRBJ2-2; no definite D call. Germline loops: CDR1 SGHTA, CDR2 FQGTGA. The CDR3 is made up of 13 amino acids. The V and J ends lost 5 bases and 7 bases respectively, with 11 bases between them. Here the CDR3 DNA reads TGTGCCAGCAGCCCCGTAAGCATCGGGGAGCTGTTTTTT. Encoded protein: CASSPVSIGELFF.

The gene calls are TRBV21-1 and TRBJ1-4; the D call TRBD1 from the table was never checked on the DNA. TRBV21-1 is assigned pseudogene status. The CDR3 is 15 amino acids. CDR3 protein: CASSLRGQLNEKLFF. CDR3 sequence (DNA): TGTGCCAGCAGCCTCAGGGGACAGCTGAATGAAAAACTGTTTTTT.

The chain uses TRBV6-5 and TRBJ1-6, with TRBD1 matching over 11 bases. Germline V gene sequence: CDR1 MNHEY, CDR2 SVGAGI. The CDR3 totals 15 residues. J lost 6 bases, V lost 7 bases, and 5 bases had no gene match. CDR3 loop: CASTKGQGVNSPLHF. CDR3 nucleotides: TGTGCCAGCACCAAGGGACAGGGGGTTAATTCACCCCTCCACTTT.

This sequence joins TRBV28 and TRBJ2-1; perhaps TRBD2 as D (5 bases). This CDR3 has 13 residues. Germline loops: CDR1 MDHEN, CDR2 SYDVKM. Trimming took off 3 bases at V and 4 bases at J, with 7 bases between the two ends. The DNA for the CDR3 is TGTGCCAGCAGTTTTTTAGCGTACAATGAGCAGTTCTTC. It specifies CASSFLAYNEQFF. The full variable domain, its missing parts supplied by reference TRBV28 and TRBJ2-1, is DVKVTQSSRYLVKRTGEKVFLECVQDMDHENMFWYRQDPGLGLRLIYFSYDVKMKEKGDIPEGYSVSREKKERFSLILESASTNQTSMYLCASSFLAYNEQFFGPGTRLTVL.

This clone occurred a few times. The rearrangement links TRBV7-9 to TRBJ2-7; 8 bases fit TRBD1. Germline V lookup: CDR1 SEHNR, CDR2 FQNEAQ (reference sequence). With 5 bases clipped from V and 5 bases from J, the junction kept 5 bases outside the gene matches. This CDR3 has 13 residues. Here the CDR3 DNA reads TGTGCCAGCAGCGACAGGGGTCACCACGAGCAGTACTTC. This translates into CASSDRGHHEQYF.

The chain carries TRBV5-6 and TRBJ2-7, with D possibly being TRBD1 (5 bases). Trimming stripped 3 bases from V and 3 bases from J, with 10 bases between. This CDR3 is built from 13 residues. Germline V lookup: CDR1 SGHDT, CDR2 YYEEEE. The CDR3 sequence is CASSSTVNYEQYF. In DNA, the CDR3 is TGTGCCAGCAGCTCGACAGTGAACTACGAGCAGTACTTC.

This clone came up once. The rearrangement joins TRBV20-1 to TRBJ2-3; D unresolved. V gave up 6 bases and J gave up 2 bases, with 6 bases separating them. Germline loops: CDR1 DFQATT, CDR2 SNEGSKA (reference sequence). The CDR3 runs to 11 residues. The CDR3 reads CSAEPTDTQYF. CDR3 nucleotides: TGCAGTGCCGAACCCACAGATACGCAGTATTTT.

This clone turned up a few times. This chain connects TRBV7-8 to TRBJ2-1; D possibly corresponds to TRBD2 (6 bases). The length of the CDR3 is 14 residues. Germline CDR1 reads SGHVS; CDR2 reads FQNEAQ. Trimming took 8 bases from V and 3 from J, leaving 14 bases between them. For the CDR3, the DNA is TGTGCCAGCGGGGGAGAGGAGGGCTACAATGAGCAGTTCTTC. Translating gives CASGGEEGYNEQFF.

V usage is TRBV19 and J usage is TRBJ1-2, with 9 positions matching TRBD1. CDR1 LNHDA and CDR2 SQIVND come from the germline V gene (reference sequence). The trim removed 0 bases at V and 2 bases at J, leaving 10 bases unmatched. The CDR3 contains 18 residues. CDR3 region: CASSIDWRRGTGNYGYTF. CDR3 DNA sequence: TGTGCCAGTAGTATAGATTGGCGCCGTGGGACAGGGAACTATGGCTACACCTTC.

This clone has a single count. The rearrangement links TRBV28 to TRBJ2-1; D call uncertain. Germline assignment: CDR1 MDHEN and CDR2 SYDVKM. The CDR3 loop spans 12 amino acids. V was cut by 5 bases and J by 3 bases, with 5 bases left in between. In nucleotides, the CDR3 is TGTGCCAGCAGTATGAGCTACAATGAGCAGTTCTTC. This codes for CASSMSYNEQFF.